This T cell receptor beta chain was observed in a study of Ad26.COV2.S vaccination and SARS-CoV-2 variants. The treatment: roughly 19 received Ad26.COV2.S at low or high dose, single or two shots; 5 received placebo; per-sample allocation not given. Samples came from day 63 after the first vaccine or placebo injection. Trimming cost V 3 bases and J 10 bases, with 20 bases left between them. Germline loops: CDR1 SGHKS, CDR2 YYEKEE (reference sequence). The CDR3 loop spans 15 amino acids. Data came from immunoSEQ multiplex PCR; TCRdb stores just in-frame clones and leaves some out. The sample contains about 350,000 clones, approximately 81% of which appear only once.

V usage is TRBV5-5 and J usage is TRBJ1-5; tentatively, D is TRBD1 (5 bases). The TCR originated in a person between 18 and 65 years old who received the Ad26.COV2.S COVID-19 vaccine or a placebo. Source: peripheral blood, taken in a trial of Ad26.COV2.S vaccine versus placebo. The CDR3 DNA reads as TGTGCCAGCAGCTCCGGCGAAGGGGCTCTGTTACCCCAGCATTTT. Residues: CASSSGEGALLPQHF.